This T cell receptor (beta chain) comes out of a study of CD8 T cells in ankylosing spondylitis. Study results and limitations: As reported, disease-linked clones showed significant enrichment in matched ankylosing spondylitis synovial fluid. A motif in TCR beta, a set of roughly 8 highly homologous variants, appeared characteristic of ankylosing spondylitis blood. As for the disease-linked clones, they showed a CD8+ phenotype and occurred at relatively low frequencies in peripheral blood. Reports of some motif variants in reactive arthritis synovial fluid and blood predate this one.

The CDR3 runs to 15 residues. Germline V gives CDR1 LNHDA, CDR2 SQIVND (reference sequence). V lost 6 bases, J lost 6 bases, and 18 bases lay in between. The TCR beta libraries were generated through quantitative 5'-RACE incorporating molecular barcodes. TCRdb called the 5' RACE reads again in MiXCR, with one record for every CDR3 protein. The sample comprises a few hundred thousand distinct CDR3 sequences, approximately 17% of which are singletons, and around 0.92% rests with the top ten. Of note for this clonotype: Its antigen is unknown.

The sequence derives from a male donor with ankylosing spondylitis. What was sequenced was blood, either unsorted or a sorted T cell fraction (not recorded which). The J gene is TRBJ1-5, the V gene TRBV19; TRBD1 might be the D (6 bases). As DNA, the CDR3 is TGTGCCAGTAGACCGGGGGGGGGGCTAACTCAGCCCCAGCATTTT. This sequence encodes CASRPGGGLTQPQHF.